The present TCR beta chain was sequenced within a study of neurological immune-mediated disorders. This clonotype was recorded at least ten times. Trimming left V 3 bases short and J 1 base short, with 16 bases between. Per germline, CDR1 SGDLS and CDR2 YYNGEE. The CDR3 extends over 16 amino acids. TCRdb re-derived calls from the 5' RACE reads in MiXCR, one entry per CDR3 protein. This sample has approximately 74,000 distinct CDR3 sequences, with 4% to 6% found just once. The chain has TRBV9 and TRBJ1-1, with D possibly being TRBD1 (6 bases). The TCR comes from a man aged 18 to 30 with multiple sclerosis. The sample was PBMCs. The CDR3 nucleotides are TGTGCCAGCAGCGGTGGAATACAGGGCCAGAACACTGAAGCTTTCTTT. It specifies CASSGGIQGQNTEAFF.